This T cell receptor beta chain was found in a study of cytotoxic CD8 clonotypes in ibrutinib-treated CLL. Overall study context: Complete response was seen in 2 patients and partial in approximately 24; around twelve progressed and roughly 14 stayed remitted after a median roughly six years.

Comment on this clone: Antigen unknown.

Study observations and caveats: In comparison with age-matched healthy donors, baseline clonality was higher and tracked circulating CD8+ T-cell counts. The study found clonality rose at ibrutinib response, then fell toward baseline at progression.

The CDR3 runs to 18 residues. The V gene lost 0 bases and the J gene lost 7 bases, with 22 bases spanning the gap. Germline CDR1 is MGHRA and CDR2 is YSYEKL. With sequencing, the targeted depth ranged from 1 in 200,000 to 1 in 1 million T cells. This table comes from immunoSEQ multiplex PCR, and its TCRdb copy is limited to in-frame clones, with some not included. The profile shows about 68,000 clones, around 82% of them singletons. The V gene is TRBV4-1, the J gene TRBJ2-4; TRBD1 or TRBD2 may be the D gene (5 bases each). The origin of this receptor is a human donor with chronic lymphocytic leukemia. Sequenced here: PBMCs, sampled at disease progression, from a patient treated with ibrutinib. DNA of the CDR3: TGCGCCAGCAGCCAAGATCAGGCACACGGGGACCTTTATAACATTCAGTACTTC. Translating gives CASSQDQAHGDLYNIQYF.